This T cell receptor beta chain is from a study of T cell repertoires in ileal Crohn's disease. The wider study: The MI sample came from the proximal margin of the surgical specimen. Each sample's TCRB immunosequencing used around 510 nanograms of biopsy DNA. Study-level findings and limits: High-frequency clones were more common in sorted CD8 than CD4 cells.

A note on this clone: The antigen remains undetermined.

Produced via immunoSEQ multiplex PCR; TCRdb's table is partial and in-frame only. The repertoire has several thousand clones, about nine tenths of them found once; the top ten carry 4.4%. CDR3 length: 15 amino acids. The V segment lost 2 bases and the J segment 4 bases; nucleotides outside the gene matches: 7. Germline CDR1 reads ENHRY; CDR2 reads SYGVKD. This sample's time point: proximal margin of the surgical specimen (macroscopically non-inflamed). The clonotype comes from an adult with Crohn's disease. The sequenced material came from ileal tissue. This chain uses TRBV10-3 with TRBJ2-5; 7 bases fit TRBD2. CDR3 bases: TGTGCCATCAGTGAGGGGTCTAGCGGCGGAGAGACCCAGTACTTC. It specifies CAISEGSSGGETQYF.